This T cell receptor (beta chain) was identified in a study of identical twins. Study observations and caveats: Memory repertoires showed no such pattern, whereas abundant cord blood beta clonotypes carried fewer insertions. Partly confounded zero-insertion analyses could result from invariant MAIT and iNKT cells.

A remark on this clonotype: Its specificity is not known.

TCRdb analysed the 5' RACE reads with MiXCR anew, one entry per CDR3 protein. Counted here are some 600,000 distinct CDR3 sequences, 7% to 7.5% occurring once; the ten biggest clones make up 1.5% to 2%. Per the germline V gene, CDR1 is SGHVT and CDR2 is SQSDAQ. CDR3 length: 13 residues. The V end lost 4 bases, the J end lost 11 bases, and 16 bases lay between the germline ends. This sample was shared with a second study, whose subject was yellow fever vaccine responses in identical twins.

This sequence originates from a woman under 30 in good health. Sequenced input: PBMCs. This chain links TRBV7-4 with TRBJ2-3; D remains ambiguous. CDR3 nucleotides: TGTGCCAGCAGCTCCCTGGTCGGGTCGGAGCAGTATTTT. Translated: CASSSLVGSEQYF.